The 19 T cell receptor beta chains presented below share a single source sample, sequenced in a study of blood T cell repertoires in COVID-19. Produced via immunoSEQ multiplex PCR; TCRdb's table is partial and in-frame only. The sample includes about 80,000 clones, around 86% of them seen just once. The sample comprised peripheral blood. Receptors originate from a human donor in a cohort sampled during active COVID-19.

The CDR3 DNA is TGCGCCAGCAGCTTACGGGACTCCTCAGATGAGCAGTTCTTC. It is translated as CASSLRDSSDEQFF. The chain links TRBV5-1 to TRBJ2-1, with D maybe TRBD2 (6 bases). Germline values: CDR1 SGHRS, CDR2 YFSETQ. V lost 2 bases and J lost 8, with 14 bases in between. The length of the CDR3 is 14 residues.

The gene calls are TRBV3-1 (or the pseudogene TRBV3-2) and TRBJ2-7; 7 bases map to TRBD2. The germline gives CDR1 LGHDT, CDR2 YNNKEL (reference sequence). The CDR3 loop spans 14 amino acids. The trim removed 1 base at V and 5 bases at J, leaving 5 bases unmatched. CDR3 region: CASSQVGLGNEQYF. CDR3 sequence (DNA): TGTGCCAGCAGCCAAGTCGGACTAGGGAACGAGCAGTACTTC.

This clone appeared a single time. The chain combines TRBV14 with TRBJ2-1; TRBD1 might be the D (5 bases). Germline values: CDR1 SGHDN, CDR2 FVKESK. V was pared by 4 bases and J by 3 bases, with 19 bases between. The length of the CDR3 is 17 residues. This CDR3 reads CASSPIRQTLFYNEQFF. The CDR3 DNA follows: TGTGCCAGCAGCCCGATCAGACAGACACTTTTCTACAATGAGCAGTTCTTC.

The CDR3 DNA sequence: TGTGCCTGGAACATCCAGGGGCTGCTCGGCTACACCTTC. The encoded protein is CAWNIQGLLGYTF. The chain joins TRBV30 to TRBJ1-2; TRBD1 is a possible D gene (6 bases). Deletions cut 4 bases from V and 8 bases from J, with 17 bases between. The CDR3 is 13 amino acids. Germline CDR1 reads GTSNPN; CDR2 reads SVGIG (reference sequence).

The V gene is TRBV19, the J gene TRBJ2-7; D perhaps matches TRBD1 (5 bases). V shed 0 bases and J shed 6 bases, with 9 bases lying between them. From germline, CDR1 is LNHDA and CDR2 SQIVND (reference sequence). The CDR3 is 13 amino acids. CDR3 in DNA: TGTGCCAGTAGTATAGATCGGCAGGGCGAGCAGTACTTC. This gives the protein CASSIDRQGEQYF.

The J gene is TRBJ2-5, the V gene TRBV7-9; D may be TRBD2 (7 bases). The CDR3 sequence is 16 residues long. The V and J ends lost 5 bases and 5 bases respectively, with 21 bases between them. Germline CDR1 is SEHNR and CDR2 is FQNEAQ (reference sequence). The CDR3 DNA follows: TGTGCCAGCAGCAGGGGGGCACAGGGAGGGGTGGAGACCCAGTACTTC. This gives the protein CASSRGAQGGVETQYF.

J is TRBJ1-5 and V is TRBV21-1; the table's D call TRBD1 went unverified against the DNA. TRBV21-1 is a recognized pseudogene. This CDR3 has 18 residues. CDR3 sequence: CASCARAGGRYSNQPQHF. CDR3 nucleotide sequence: TGTGCCAGTTGCGCCCGGGCAGGGGGCCGGTATAGCAATCAGCCCCAGCATTTT.

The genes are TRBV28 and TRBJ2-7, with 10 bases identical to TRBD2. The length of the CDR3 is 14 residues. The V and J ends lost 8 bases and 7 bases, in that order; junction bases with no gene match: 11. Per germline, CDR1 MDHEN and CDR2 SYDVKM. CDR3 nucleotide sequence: TGTGCCAGCGGCGGACGGAATAGCGGGAGGGAGCAGTACTTC. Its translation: CASGGRNSGREQYF.

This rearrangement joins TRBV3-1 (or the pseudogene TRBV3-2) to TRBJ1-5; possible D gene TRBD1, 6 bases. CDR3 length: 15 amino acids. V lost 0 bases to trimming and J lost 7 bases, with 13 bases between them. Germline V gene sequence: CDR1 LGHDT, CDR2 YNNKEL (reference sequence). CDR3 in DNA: TGTGCCAGCAGCCAAGATCCAGGGGCGAGGCAGCCCCAGCATTTT. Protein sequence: CASSQDPGARQPQHF.

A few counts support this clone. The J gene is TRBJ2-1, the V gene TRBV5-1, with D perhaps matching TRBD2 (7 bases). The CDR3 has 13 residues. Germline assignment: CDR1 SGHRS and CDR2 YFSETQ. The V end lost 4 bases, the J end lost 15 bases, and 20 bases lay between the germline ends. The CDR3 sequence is CASSPPGGRSRFF. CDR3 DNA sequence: TGCGCCAGCAGCCCCCCGGGGGGCCGTTCGAGGTTCTTC. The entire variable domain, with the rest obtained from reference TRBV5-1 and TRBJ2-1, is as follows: KAGVTQTPRYLIKTRGQQVTLSCSPISGHRSVSWYQQTPGQGLQFLFEYFSETQRNKGNFPGRFSGRQFSNSRSEMNVSTLELGDSALYLCASSPPGGRSRFFGPGTRLTVL.

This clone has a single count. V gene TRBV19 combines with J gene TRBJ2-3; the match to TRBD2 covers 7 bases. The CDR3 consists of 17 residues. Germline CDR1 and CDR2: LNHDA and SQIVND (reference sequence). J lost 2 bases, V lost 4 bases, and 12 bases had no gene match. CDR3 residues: CASSTLGTSALTDTQYF. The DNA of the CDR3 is TGTGCCAGTAGTACCCTAGGAACTAGCGCCCTCACAGATACGCAGTATTTT.

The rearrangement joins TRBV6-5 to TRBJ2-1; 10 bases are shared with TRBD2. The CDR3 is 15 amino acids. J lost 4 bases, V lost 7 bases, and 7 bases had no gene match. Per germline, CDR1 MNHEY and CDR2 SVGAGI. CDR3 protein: CASTQPTSGYNEQFF. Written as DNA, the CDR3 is TGTGCCAGCACCCAACCGACTAGCGGGTACAATGAGCAGTTCTTC.

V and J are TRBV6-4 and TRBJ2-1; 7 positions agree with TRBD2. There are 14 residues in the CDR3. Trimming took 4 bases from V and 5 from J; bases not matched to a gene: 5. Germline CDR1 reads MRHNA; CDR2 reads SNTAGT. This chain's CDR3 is CASSGRGGDNEQFF. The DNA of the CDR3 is TGTGCCAGCAGTGGACGGGGAGGGGACAATGAGCAGTTCTTC.

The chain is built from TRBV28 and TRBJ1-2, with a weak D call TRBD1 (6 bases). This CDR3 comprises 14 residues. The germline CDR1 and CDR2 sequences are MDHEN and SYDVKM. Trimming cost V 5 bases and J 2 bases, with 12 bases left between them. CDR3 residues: CASSQPGQNYGYTF. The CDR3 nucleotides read TGTGCCAGCAGTCAACCTGGACAGAACTATGGCTACACCTTC.

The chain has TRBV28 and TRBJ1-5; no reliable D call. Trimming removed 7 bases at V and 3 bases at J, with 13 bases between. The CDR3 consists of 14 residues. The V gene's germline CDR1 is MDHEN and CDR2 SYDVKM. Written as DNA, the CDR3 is TGTGCCAGCATCCCCGGCGGATTCAATCAGCCCCAGCATTTT. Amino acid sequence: CASIPGGFNQPQHF.

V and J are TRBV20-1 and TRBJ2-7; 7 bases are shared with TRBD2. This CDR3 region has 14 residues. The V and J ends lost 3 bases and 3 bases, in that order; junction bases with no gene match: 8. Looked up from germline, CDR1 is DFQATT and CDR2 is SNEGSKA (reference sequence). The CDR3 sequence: CSASRGRAVYEQYF. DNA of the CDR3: TGCAGTGCTAGTCGGGGGAGGGCCGTCTACGAGCAGTACTTC.

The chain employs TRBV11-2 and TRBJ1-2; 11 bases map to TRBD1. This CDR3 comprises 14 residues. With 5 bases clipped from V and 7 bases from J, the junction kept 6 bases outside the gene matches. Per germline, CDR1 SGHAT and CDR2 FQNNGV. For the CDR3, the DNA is TGTGCCAGCAGCATAGGACAGGGGGCGGGTGGCTACACCTTC. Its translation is CASSIGQGAGGYTF.

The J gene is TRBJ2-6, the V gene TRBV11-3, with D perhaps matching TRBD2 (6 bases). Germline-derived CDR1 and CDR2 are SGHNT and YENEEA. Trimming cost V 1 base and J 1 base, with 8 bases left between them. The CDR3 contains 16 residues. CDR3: CASSLVGGSGANVLTF. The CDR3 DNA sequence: TGTGCCAGCAGCTTAGTGGGGGGTTCTGGGGCCAACGTCCTGACTTTC. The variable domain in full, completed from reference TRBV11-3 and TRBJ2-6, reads EAGVVQSPRYKIIEKKQPVAFWCNPISGHNTLYWYLQNLGQGPELLIRYENEEAVDDSQLPKDRFSAERLKGVDSTLKIQPAELGDSAVYLCASSLVGGSGANVLTFGAGSRLTVL.

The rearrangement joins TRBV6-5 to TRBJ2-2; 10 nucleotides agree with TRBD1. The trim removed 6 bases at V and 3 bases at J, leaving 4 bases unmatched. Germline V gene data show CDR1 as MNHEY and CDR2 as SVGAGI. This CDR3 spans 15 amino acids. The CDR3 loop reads CASRTGTGDTGELFF. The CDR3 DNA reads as TGTGCCAGCAGGACCGGGACAGGGGACACCGGGGAGCTGTTTTTT.